What follows are 2 T cell receptor beta chains derived from one specimen sequenced in a study of T cell repertoires in cytomegalovirus infection. In TCRdb, the reads were re-called with MiXCR into one record per CDR3 protein. The data show 60,000 to 75,000 distinct CDR3 sequences, 25% to 30% seen once. The antigens these receptors bind are not known. Sequencing was performed on CD8+ T cells from cultured PBMCs, taken from culture after CMV antigen stimulation. The receptors come from a human donor in good health (CMV status not recorded). Some clones in this sample may be carry-over from other donors' samples.

This clonotype was counted only a few times. The chain combines TRBV2 with TRBJ2-1, with D perhaps matching TRBD1 (5 bases). The CDR3 has 14 amino acids. V lost 2 bases, J lost 1 base, and 6 bases lay in between. Germline V gives CDR1 SNHLY, CDR2 FYNNEI. CDR3: CASSERGSYNEQFF. CDR3 in DNA: TGTGCCAGCAGTGAAAGGGGATCCTACAATGAGCAGTTCTTC.

A few counts support this clonotype. The V call is TRBV12-3 or TRBV12-4, the J call TRBJ1-3, with D unresolved. Trimming took off 6 bases at V and 4 bases at J, with 13 bases between the two ends. This CDR3 is 14 amino acids long. The CDR3 DNA follows: TGTGCCAGCAGCAGTTTGATGGCAGGAAACACCATATATTTT. Its protein product is CASSSLMAGNTIYF.